Here is one T cell receptor (beta chain) with its context. The sample originates from a study of blood T cell repertoires in COVID-19. The method was immunoSEQ multiplex PCR; TCRdb's version includes in-frame clones alone and lacks a portion of them. The table shows some 95,000 clones, with roughly 87% occurring only once. The germline CDR1 and CDR2 sequences are SGHAT and FQNNGV. The CDR3 contains 14 residues. With V trimmed by 6 bases and J by 2 bases, 4 bases remained unmatched. What was sequenced was peripheral blood. This chain connects TRBV11-2 to TRBJ1-1; TRBD1 agrees at 9 bases. This TCR came from a man between 65 and 85 years old with acute or convalescent COVID-19. The CDR3 DNA reads as TGTGCCAGCAGTTTAACAGGGGGCAACACTGAAGCTTTCTTT. Its protein is CASSLTGGNTEAFF.